The present T cell receptor (beta chain) was sequenced within a study of graft-versus-host responses after intestinal transplantation. The data were produced by immunoSEQ multiplex PCR, yet TCRdb's version contains in-frame clones alone and is incomplete. The table includes about 21,000 clones, about 91% detected once. The ends were cut back, 0 bases at V and 11 bases at J, with 16 bases in the middle. This CDR3 spans 14 amino acids. Germline loops: CDR1 SGHTA, CDR2 FQGNSA. The V call is TRBV7-2, the J call TRBJ1-1, with D possibly TRBD1 on 5 matching bases. This sequence originates from a human patient who received an intestinal transplant, so some T cells may come from the graft donor. This sample comprised PBMCs, obtained 65 to 70 days after intestinal transplantation. CDR3 DNA sequence: TGTGCCAGCAGCTTAGCGTTTCAGGGAGCGGGGGCTTTCTTT. Translating it yields CASSLAFQGAGAFF. The full variable domain, completed using reference TRBV7-2 and TRBJ1-1, is GAGVSQSPSNKVTEKGKDVELRCDPISGHTALYWYRQSLGQGLEFLIYFQGNSAPDKSGLPSDRFSAERTGGSVSTLTIQRTQQEDSAVYLCASSLAFQGAGAFFGQGTRLTVV.